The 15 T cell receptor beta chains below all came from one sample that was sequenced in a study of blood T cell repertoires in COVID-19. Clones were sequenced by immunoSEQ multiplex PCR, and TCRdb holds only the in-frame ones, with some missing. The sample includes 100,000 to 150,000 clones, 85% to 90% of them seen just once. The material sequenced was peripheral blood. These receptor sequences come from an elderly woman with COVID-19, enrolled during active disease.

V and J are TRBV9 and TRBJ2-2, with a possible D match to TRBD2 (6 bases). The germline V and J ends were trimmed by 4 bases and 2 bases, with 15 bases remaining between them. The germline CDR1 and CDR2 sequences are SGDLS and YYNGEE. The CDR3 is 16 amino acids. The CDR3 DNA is TGTGCCAGCAGCCTGGGCGGGAATCATAACACCGGGGAGCTGTTTTTT. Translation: CASSLGGNHNTGELFF.

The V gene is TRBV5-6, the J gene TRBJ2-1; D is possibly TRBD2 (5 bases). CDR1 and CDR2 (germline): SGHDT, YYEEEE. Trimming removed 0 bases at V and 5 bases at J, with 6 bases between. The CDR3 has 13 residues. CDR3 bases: TGTGCCAGCAGCTTGGAGCGGAACAATGAGCAGTTCTTC. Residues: CASSLERNNEQFF. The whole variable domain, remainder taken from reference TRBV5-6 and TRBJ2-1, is DAGVTQSPTHLIKTRGQQVTLRCSPKSGHDTVSWYQQALGQGPQFIFQYYEEEERQRGNFPDRFSGHQFPNYSSELNVNALLLGDSALYLCASSLERNNEQFFGPGTRLTVL.

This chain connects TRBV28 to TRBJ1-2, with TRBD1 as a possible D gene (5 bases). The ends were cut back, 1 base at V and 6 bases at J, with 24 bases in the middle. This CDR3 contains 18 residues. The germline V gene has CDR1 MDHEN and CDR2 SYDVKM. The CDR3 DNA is TGTGCCAGCAGTTTATTATCGGTAGGGGATTACCTATTCCATGGCTACACCTTC. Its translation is CASSLLSVGDYLFHGYTF.

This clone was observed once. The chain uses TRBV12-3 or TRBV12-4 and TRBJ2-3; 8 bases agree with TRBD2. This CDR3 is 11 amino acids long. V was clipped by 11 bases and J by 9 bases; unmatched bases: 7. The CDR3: CAGGRGGTQYF. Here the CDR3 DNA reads TGTGCCGGAGGACGCGGGGGGACGCAGTATTTT.

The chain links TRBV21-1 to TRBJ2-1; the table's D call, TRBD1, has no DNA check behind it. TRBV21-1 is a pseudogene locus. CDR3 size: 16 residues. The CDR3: CASHLFQGASHNEQFF. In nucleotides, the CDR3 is TGTGCCAGTCACCTTTTTCAGGGGGCTTCCCACAATGAGCAGTTCTTC.

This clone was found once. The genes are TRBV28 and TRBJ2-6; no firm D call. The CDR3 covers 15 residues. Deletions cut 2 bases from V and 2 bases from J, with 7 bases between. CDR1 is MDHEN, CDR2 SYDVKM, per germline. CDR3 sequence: CASSLGVPGANVLTF. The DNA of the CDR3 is TGTGCCAGCAGTTTAGGAGTGCCTGGGGCCAACGTCCTGACTTTC.

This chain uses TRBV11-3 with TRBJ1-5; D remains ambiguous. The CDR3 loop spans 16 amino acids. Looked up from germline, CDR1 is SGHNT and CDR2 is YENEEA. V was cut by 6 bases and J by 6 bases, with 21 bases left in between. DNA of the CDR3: TGTGCCAGCAGTATCAAGGGAGGTAATCCTTGTCAGCCCCAGCATTTT. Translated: CASSIKGGNPCQPQHF. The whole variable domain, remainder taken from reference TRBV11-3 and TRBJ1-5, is EAGVVQSPRYKIIEKKQPVAFWCNPISGHNTLYWYLQNLGQGPELLIRYENEEAVDDSQLPKDRFSAERLKGVDSTLKIQPAELGDSAVYLCASSIKGGNPCQPQHFGDGTRLSIL.

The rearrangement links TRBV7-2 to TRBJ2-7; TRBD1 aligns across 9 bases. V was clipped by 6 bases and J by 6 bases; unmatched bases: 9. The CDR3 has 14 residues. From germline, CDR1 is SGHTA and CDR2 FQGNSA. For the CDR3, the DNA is TGTGCCAGCAGTAGCCGGACAGGGGTTAGCGAGCAGTACTTC. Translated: CASSSRTGVSEQYF.

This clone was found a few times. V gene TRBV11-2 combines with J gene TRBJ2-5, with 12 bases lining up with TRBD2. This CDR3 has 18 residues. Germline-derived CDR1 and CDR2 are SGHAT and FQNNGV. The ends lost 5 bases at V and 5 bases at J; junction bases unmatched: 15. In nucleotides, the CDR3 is TGTGCCAGCAGCCCGAGTAGGCTAGCGGGAGGGGGCGGGGAGACCCAGTACTTC. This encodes CASSPSRLAGGGGETQYF.

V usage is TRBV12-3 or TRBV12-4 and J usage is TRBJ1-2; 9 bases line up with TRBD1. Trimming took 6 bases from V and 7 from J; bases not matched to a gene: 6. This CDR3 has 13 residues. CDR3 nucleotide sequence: TGTGCCAGCAGCTCCACAGGGGGCGGTGGCTACACCTTC. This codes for CASSSTGGGGYTF.

The CDR3 DNA follows: TGTGCCAGCAGCTTAGCTGGGGGGGGACAAGAGACCCAGTACTTC. This codes for CASSLAGGGQETQYF. The chain combines TRBV7-2 with TRBJ2-5; TRBD2 agrees at 7 bases. The V gene's germline CDR1 is SGHTA and CDR2 FQGNSA. With 0 bases clipped from V and 2 bases from J, the junction kept 3 bases outside the gene matches. The CDR3 sequence is 15 residues long.

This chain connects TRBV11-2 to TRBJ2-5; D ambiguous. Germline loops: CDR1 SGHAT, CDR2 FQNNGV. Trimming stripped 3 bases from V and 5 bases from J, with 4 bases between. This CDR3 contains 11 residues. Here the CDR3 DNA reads TGTGCCAGCAGCTTTTCGGAGACCCAGTACTTC. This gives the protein CASSFSETQYF.

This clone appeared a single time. CDR3 loop: CATSDYGRGSGNTIYF. The CDR3, as DNA: TGTGCCACCAGTGATTACGGCCGCGGCTCTGGAAACACCATATATTTT. The V call is TRBV24-1, the J call TRBJ1-3; D unclear. CDR1 is KGHDR and CDR2 is SFDVKD in the germline V gene. V lost 2 bases and J lost 0, with 10 bases in between. The CDR3 sequence is 16 residues long.

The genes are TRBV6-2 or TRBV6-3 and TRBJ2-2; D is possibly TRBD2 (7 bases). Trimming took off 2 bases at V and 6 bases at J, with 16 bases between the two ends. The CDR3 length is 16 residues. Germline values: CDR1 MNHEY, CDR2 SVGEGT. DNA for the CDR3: TGTGCCAGCAGTTACCACCCCGGGGAGGGGGCCGGGGAGCTGTTTTTT. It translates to CASSYHPGEGAGELFF.

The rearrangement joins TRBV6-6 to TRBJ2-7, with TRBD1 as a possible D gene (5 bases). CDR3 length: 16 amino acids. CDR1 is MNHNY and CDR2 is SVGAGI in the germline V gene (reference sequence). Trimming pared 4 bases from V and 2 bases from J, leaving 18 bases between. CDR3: CASSFLGQGNPYEQYF. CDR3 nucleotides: TGTGCCAGCAGTTTCCTGGGGCAGGGTAACCCCTACGAGCAGTACTTC.